The subject of this entry is one TCR beta chain. Its antigen is still unknown. This record belongs to a study of Ad26.COV2.S vaccination and SARS-CoV-2 variants. Overall study findings and caveats: Placebo recipients had lower spike-specific TCR breadth than vaccine recipients. Vaccine recipients and placebo recipients showed similar non-spike TCR breadth. CD8+ and CD4+ T cells specific for spike reportedly responded with substantial breadth after vaccination.

The germline V gene has CDR1 SGDLS and CDR2 YYNGEE. V was clipped by 3 bases and J by 0 bases, with 9 bases between them. The CDR3 sequence is 14 residues long. Sequencing was performed with immunoSEQ multiplex PCR; in TCRdb, only in-frame clones are kept and a portion is missing. The sample yields 300,000 to 450,000 clones, about 91% seen once. This material consisted of peripheral blood, taken after recovery from COVID-19. The receptor was isolated from a human donor who had recovered from COVID-19. The chain employs TRBV9 and TRBJ1-2; tentatively, D is TRBD1 (5 bases). CDR3 sequence: CASSAGDANYGYTF. CDR3 bases: TGTGCCAGCAGCGCGGGGGATGCTAACTATGGCTACACCTTC. The whole variable domain, remainder taken from reference TRBV9 and TRBJ1-2, is DSGVTQTPKHLITATGQRVTLRCSPRSGDLSVYWYQQSLDQGLQFLIQYYNGEERAKGNILERFSAQQFPDLHSELNLSSLELGDSALYFCASSAGDANYGYTFGSGTRLTVV.